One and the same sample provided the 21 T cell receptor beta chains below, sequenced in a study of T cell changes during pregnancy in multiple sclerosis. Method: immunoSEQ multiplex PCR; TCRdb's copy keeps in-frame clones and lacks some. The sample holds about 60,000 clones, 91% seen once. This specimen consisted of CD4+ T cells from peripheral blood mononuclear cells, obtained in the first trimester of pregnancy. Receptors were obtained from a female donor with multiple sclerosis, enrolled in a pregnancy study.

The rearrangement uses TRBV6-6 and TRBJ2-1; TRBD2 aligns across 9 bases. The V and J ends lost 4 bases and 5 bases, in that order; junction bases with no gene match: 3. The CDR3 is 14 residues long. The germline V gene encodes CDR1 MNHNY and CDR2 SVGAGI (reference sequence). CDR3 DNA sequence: TGTGCCAGCAGTTCTAGCGGGGCTAACAATGAGCAGTTCTTC. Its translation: CASSSSGANNEQFF.

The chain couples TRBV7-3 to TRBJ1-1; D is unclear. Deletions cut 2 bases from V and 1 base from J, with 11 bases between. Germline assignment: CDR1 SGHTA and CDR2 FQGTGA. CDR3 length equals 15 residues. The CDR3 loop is CASSLEGRTNTEAFF. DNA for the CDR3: TGTGCCAGCAGCTTAGAAGGGAGAACGAACACTGAAGCTTTCTTT.

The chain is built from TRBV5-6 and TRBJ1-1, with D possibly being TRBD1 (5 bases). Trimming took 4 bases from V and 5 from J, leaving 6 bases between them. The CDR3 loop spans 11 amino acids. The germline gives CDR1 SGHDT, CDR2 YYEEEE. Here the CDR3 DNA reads TGTGCCAGCAGCCGGGGGACTGAAGCTTTCTTT. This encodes CASSRGTEAFF.

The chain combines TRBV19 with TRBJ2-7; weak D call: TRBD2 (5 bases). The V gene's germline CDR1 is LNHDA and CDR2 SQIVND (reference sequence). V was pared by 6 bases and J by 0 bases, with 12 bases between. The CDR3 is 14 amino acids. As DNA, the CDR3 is TGTGCCAGTAGGGCCTCCGGGAACTCCTACGAGCAGTACTTC. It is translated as CASRASGNSYEQYF.

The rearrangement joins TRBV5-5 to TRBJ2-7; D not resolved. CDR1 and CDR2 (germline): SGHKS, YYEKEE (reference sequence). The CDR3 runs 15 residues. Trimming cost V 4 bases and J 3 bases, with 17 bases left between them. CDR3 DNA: TGTGCCAGCAGCCCCGGTGTGGGCAGTTACTACGAGCAGTACTTC. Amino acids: CASSPGVGSYYEQYF.

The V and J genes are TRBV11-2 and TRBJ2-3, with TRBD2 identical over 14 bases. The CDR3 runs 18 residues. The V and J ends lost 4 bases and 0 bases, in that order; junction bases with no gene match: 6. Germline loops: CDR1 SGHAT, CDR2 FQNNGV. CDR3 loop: CASSSGTSGGYSTDTQYF. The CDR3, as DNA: TGTGCCAGCAGCTCCGGGACTAGCGGGGGTTACAGCACAGATACGCAGTATTTT.

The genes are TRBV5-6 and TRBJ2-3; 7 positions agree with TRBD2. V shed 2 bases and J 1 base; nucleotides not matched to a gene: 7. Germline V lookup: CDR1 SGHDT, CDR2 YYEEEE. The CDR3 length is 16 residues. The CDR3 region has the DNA TGTGCCAGCAGCTTAGGGTCGAGCGGGGGCACAGATACGCAGTATTTT. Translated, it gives CASSLGSSGGTDTQYF.

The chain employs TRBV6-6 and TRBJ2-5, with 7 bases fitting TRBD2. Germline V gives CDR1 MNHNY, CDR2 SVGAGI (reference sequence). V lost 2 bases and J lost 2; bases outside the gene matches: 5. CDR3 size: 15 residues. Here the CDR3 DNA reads TGTGCCAGCAGTTACCGGGGGGTAGTACAAGAGACCCAGTACTTC. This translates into CASSYRGVVQETQYF.

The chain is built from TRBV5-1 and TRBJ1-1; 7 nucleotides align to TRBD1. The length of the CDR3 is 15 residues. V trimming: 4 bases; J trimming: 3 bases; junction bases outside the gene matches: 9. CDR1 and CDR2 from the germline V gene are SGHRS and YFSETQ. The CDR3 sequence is CASSTRQGRDTEAFF. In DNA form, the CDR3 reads TGCGCCAGCAGCACAAGACAGGGAAGGGACACTGAAGCTTTCTTT.

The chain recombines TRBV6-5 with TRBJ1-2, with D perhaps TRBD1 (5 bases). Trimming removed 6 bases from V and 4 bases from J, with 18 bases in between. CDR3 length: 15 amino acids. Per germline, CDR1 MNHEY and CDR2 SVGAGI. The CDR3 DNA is TGTGCCAGCAGCCCCGGGGGGGAGGTAGGCTATGGCTACACCTTC. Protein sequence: CASSPGGEVGYGYTF.

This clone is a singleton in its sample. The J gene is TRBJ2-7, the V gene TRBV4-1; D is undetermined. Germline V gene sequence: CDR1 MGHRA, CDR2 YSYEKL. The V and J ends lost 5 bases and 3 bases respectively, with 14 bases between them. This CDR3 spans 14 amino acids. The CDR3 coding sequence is TGCGCCAGCAGCTCTACCGGTACCCACTACGAGCAGTACTTC. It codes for CASSSTGTHYEQYF.

In DNA form, the CDR3 reads TGTGCCAGCAGCCCGACAGGCATCCTCCCTTCGGACACCTTC. It encodes CASSPTGILPSDTF. This chain uses TRBV14 with TRBJ1-2; D is perhaps TRBD1 (6 bases). This CDR3 spans 14 amino acids. The germline V and J ends were trimmed by 4 bases and 12 bases, with 21 bases remaining between them. The germline V gene has CDR1 SGHDN and CDR2 FVKESK.

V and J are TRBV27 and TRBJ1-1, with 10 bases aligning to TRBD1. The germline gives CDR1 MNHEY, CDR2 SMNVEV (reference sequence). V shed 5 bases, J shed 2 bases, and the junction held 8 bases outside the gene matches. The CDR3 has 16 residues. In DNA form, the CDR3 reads TGTGCCAGCAGTACTCCGACAGGGGGCGGTAACACTGAAGCTTTCTTT. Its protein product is CASSTPTGGGNTEAFF.

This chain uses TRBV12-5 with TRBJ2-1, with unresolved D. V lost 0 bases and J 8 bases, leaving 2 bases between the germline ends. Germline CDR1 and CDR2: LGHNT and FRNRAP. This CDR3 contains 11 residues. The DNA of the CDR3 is TGTGCTAGTGGTTTGGTCTATGAGCAGTTCTTC. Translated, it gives CASGLVYEQFF.

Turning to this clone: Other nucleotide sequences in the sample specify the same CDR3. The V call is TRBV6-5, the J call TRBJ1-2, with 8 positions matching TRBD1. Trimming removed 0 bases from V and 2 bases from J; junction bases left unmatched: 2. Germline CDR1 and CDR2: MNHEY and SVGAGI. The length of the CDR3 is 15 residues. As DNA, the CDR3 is TGTGCCAGCAGTTACTCCGGACAGGGCAACTATGGCTACACCTTC. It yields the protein CASSYSGQGNYGYTF.

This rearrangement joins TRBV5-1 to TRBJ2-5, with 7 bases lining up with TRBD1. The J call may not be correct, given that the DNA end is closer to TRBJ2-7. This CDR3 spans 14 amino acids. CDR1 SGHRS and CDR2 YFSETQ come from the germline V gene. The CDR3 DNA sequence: TGCGCCAGCAGCCTGCAGGGGGACCCGTACGAGCAGTACTTC. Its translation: CASSLQGDPYEQYF.

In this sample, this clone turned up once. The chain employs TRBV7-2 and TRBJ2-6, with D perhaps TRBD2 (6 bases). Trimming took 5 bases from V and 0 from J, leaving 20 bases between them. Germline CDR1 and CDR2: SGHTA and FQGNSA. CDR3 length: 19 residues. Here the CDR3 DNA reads TGTGCCAGCAGCCTCAGCCCGGGACTCATAAGCTCTGGGGCCAACGTCCTGACTTTC. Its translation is CASSLSPGLISSGANVLTF.

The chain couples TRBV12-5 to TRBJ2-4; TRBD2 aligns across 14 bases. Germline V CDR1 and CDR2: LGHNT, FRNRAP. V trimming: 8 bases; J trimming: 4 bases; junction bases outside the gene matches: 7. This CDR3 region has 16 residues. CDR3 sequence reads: CASNPGLAGDKNIQYF. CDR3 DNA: TGTGCTAGTAATCCGGGACTAGCGGGGGATAAAAACATTCAGTACTTC.

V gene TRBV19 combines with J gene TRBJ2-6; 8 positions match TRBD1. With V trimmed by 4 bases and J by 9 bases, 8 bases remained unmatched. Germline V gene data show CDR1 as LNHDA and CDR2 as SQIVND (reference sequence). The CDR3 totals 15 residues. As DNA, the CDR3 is TGTGCCAGTAGTACCGGACAGGGTTGGGTCAACGTCCTGACTTTC. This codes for CASSTGQGWVNVLTF.

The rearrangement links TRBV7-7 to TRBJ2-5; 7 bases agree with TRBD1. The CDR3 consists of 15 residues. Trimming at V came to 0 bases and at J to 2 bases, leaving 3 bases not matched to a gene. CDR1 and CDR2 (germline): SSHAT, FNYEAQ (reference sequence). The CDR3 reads CASSLAPGQQETQYF. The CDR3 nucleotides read TGTGCCAGCAGCTTAGCGCCGGGACAGCAAGAGACCCAGTACTTC.

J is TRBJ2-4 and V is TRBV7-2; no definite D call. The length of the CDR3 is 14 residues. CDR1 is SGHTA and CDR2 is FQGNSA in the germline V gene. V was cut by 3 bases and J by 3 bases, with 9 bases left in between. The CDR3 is CASSFGQYKNIQYF. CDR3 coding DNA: TGTGCCAGCAGCTTTGGCCAGTACAAAAACATTCAGTACTTC.